This is a list of T cell receptor beta chains from one sample in a study of response to subunit inactivated influenza vaccine. TCRdb analysed the RT-PCR reads with MiXCR anew, one entry per CDR3 protein. The data show more than 450,000 distinct CDR3 sequences, around 8% seen once. This specimen consisted of PBMCs from blood, obtained less than 25 months after vaccination. The receptors here all came from a man aged 50 to 75 who received an inactivated influenza vaccine. The CDR3 runs from the conserved cysteine through the conserved F or W. D genes are given only for firm matches. A row's size may be missing; if present it is once, few, many or a size class.

CDR3 length	D gene	V gene	clone size	J gene	CDR3 DNA	CDR3 protein
16	NA	TRBV9	NA	TRBJ2-7	TGTGCCAGCAGCGTAGAGTCAGGCCGCTACTCCTACGAGCAGTACTTC	CASSVESGRYSYEQYF
14	NA	TRBV20-1	NA	TRBJ2-3	TGCAGCATGAACCCCTTAATAGGGCCAGATACGCAGTATTTT	CSMNPLIGPDTQYF
15	TRBD2	TRBV5-1	NA	TRBJ2-7	TGCGCCAGCAGCTTGACTAGCGGCACTTCCTACGAGCAGTACTTC	CASSLTSGTSYEQYF
15	TRBD2	TRBV4-3	few	TRBJ2-3	TGCGCCAGCAGCTATAACGGGGGGAATGGAGATACGCAGTATTTT	CASSYNGGNGDTQYF
12	NA	TRBV7-2	NA	TRBJ2-3	TGTGCCAGCAGCTTAGATGTGCGTACGCAGTATTTT	CASSLDVRTQYF
15	NA	TRBV5-1	NA	TRBJ2-4	TGCGCCAGCAGCTTGACGTTAAACTCCAAAAACATTCAGTACTTC	CASSLTLNSKNIQYF
13	TRBD1	TRBV12-3/TRBV12-4	NA	TRBJ2-4	TGTGCCAGCAGTTTTGGGACAGATAACATTCAGTACTTC	CASSFGTDNIQYF
15	NA	TRBV28	many	TRBJ2-2	TGTGCCAGCAGTTTAACTGGGGTCAACACCGGGGAGCTGTTTTTT	CASSLTGVNTGELFF
16	TRBD2	TRBV10-3	NA	TRBJ2-3	TGTGCCATCAGTTTTGGACTAGCAACAAGCACAGATACGCAGTATTTT	CAISFGLATSTDTQYF
15	TRBD2	TRBV5-6	few	TRBJ2-3	TGTGCCAGCAAGAGGACTAGCGGGGGGTCGGATACGCAGTATTTT	CASKRTSGGSDTQYF
14	NA	TRBV28	once	TRBJ1-2	TGTGCCCGCAGTTTTTACAGGGAAAACTATGGCTACACCTTC	CARSFYRENYGYTF
13	NA	TRBV12-3/TRBV12-4	many	TRBJ2-7	TGTGCCAGCAGTCCACCTGGGTCCTACGAGCAGTACTTC	CASSPPGSYEQYF
15	TRBD2	TRBV7-8	many	TRBJ2-1	TGTGCCAGCAGCCCTAGCGGGGGGGCCAGTAATGAGCAGTTCTTC	CASSPSGGASNEQFF
14	NA	TRBV5-1	NA	TRBJ2-5	TGCGCCAGCAGCAACTCAGGGGCGGAGGAGACCCAGTACTTC	CASSNSGAEETQYF
13	TRBD1	TRBV6-2/TRBV6-3	many	TRBJ2-2	TGTGCCAGCAGTGACAGGGACACCGGGGAGCTGTTTTTT	CASSDRDTGELFF
14	TRBD1	TRBV3-1	few	TRBJ1-2	TGTGCCAGCAGCCAGGGGACAGGTGGATATGGCTACACCTTC	CASSQGTGGYGYTF